These 3 T cell receptor beta chains came from one sample sequenced in a study of blood T cell repertoires in COVID-19. The repertoire was sequenced with immunoSEQ multiplex PCR; TCRdb's copy has only in-frame clones and lacks some. The sample shows approximately 110,000 clones, around 83% of them seen only once. Sample: peripheral blood. The origin of the receptors is a human donor in a cohort sampled during active COVID-19.

The V call is TRBV5-1, the J call TRBJ2-5, with D perhaps TRBD1 (5 bases). The CDR3 loop spans 15 amino acids. The germline V gene has CDR1 SGHRS and CDR2 YFSETQ. The V and J ends lost 4 bases and 0 bases respectively, with 13 bases between them. This chain's CDR3 is CASSQYRNHQETQYF. The CDR3 DNA sequence: TGCGCCAGCAGCCAGTACAGGAACCACCAAGAGACCCAGTACTTC. Full variable domain (rest looked up from reference TRBV5-1 and TRBJ2-5): KAGVTQTPRYLIKTRGQQVTLSCSPISGHRSVSWYQQTPGQGLQFLFEYFSETQRNKGNFPGRFSGRQFSNSRSEMNVSTLELGDSALYLCASSQYRNHQETQYFGPGTRLLVL.

J is TRBJ2-1 and V is TRBV10-3; 15 nucleotides agree with TRBD2. The CDR3 covers 19 residues. From germline, CDR1 is ENHRY and CDR2 SYGVKD. V trimming: 1 base; J trimming: 9 bases; junction bases outside the gene matches: 13. CDR3 sequence reads: CAISEWTSGGASAMGEQFF. CDR3 DNA: TGTGCCATCAGTGAGTGGACTAGCGGGGGGGCCTCGGCTATGGGTGAGCAGTTCTTC.

The chain couples TRBV11-2 to TRBJ2-1, with D hard to call. Germline V gene sequence: CDR1 SGHAT, CDR2 FQNNGV. The ends were cut back, 1 base at V and 0 bases at J, with 7 bases in the middle. This CDR3 is 15 amino acids long. CDR3: CASSLVSSSYNEQFF. In DNA form, the CDR3 reads TGTGCCAGCAGCTTAGTTAGTAGCTCCTACAATGAGCAGTTCTTC.